This T cell receptor beta chain was identified in a study of T-cell memory formation after mild COVID-19. MiXCR, run by TCRdb on the 5' RACE reads, gives a single entry per CDR3 protein. The sample includes roughly 400,000 distinct CDR3 sequences, roughly 15% of them seen just once. Germline V gene sequence: CDR1 SEHNR, CDR2 FQNEAQ (reference sequence). The CDR3 spans 17 residues. Trimming at V came to 3 bases and at J to 3 bases, leaving 7 bases not matched to a gene. This TCR derives from a man younger than 30 who had mild COVID-19 (a few samples of this study predate the infection). Cell type and time point are not known. The specimen sequenced was PBMCs or a T cell subset sorted from them (not recorded which). The chain uses TRBV7-9 and TRBJ2-3, with 12 bases that match TRBD2. Written as DNA, the CDR3 is TGTGCCAGCAGCTTCCCCTCCGGACTAGCGGGGACAGATACGCAGTATTTT. This translates into CASSFPSGLAGTDTQYF.